This T cell receptor beta chain was observed in a study of T cell responses to AZD1222 COVID-19 vaccine. General observations from the study: Increased Spike-specific TCR breadth and depth were observed after two AZD1222 doses.

Assay used: immunoSEQ multiplex PCR; TCRdb lists only in-frame clones, some missing. The sample records about 160,000 clones, about 92% being singletons. The length of the CDR3 is 12 residues. The V gene end was trimmed by 5 bases and the J gene end by 9 bases; junction bases not matched to a gene: 2. To note about this clone: Its antigen is unknown.

The source of this sequence is an adult in good health. The source material was peripheral blood, sampled on day 0 of MenACWY control vaccination. V and J are TRBV12-3 or TRBV12-4 and TRBJ1-5; 9 nucleotides match TRBD1. CDR3 DNA: TGTGCCAGCAGTGGGACAGGGCTGCCCCAGCATTTT. Amino acids: CASSGTGLPQHF.